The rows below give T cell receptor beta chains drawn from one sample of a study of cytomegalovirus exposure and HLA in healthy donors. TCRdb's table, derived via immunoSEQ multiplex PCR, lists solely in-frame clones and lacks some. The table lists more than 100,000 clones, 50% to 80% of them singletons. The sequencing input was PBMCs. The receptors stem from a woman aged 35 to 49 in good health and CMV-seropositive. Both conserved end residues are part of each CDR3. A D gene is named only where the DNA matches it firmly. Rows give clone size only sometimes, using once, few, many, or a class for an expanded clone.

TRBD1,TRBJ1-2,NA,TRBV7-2,CASSTGQGANYGYTF,TGTGCCAGCAGCACCGGACAGGGGGCTAACTATGGCTACACCTTC
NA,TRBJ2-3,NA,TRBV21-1,CASSKGGWGQGPNLFTDTQYF,TGTGCCAGCAGCAAAGGGGGGTGGGGACAGGGGCCTAATTTGTTCACAGATACGCAGTATTTT
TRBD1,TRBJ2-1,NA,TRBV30,CASAGQGPNEQFF,TGTGCCTCCGCAGGACAGGGGCCCAATGAGCAGTTCTTC
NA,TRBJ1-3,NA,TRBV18,CASSPPFPENTIYF,TGTGCCAGCTCACCGCCGTTCCCGGAGAACACCATATATTTT
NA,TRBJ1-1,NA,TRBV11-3,CASSLGQANTEAFF,TGTGCCAGCAGCTTGGGCCAGGCAAACACTGAAGCTTTCTTT
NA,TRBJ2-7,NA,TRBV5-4,CASSLERSSSYEQYF,TGTGCCAGCAGCTTGGAGCGGTCGAGCTCCTACGAGCAGTACTTC
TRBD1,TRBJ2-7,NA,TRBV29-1,CSASGQPGEQYF,TGCAGCGCTTCGGGACAGCCGGGCGAGCAGTACTTC
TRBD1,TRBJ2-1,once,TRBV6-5,CASSYGTGGNNEQFF,TGTGCCAGCAGTTACGGGACAGGGGGTAATAATGAGCAGTTCTTC
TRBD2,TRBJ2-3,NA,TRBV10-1,CATGGASDTQYF,TGCGCCACCGGGGGGGCCTCAGATACGCAGTATTTT
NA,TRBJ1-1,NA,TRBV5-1,CASSLDGEGYTEAFF,TGCGCCAGCAGCTTGGATGGGGAGGGGTACACTGAAGCTTTCTTT
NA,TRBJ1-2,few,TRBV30,CAWTDGPTSGYTF,TGTGCCTGGACAGATGGCCCGACTAGTGGCTACACCTTC
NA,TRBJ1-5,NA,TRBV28,CASSFPPRGRGVIQPQHF,TGTGCCAGCAGTTTCCCTCCTCGGGGTCGGGGGGTAATTCAGCCCCAGCATTTT
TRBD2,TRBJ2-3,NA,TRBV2,CASRAGLRVDTQYF,TGTGCCAGCAGAGCGGGACTCCGGGTAGATACGCAGTATTTT
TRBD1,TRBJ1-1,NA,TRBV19,CASSVQGAEAFF,TGTGCCAGTAGTGTACAGGGGGCTGAAGCTTTCTTT
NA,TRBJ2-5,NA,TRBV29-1,CSVERVSLLEEQETQYF,TGCAGCGTTGAACGGGTCTCTCTACTTGAAGAGCAAGAGACCCAGTACTTC
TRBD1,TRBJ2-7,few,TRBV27,CASSLDRGVDEQYF,TGTGCCAGCAGTTTGGACAGGGGAGTTGACGAGCAGTACTTC
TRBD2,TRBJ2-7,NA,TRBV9,CASSVGGGGSYEQYF,TGTGCCAGCAGCGTAGGCGGGGGGGGCTCCTACGAGCAGTACTTC
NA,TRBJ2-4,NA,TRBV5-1,CASSPEGAGTWDIQYF,TGCGCCAGCAGTCCGGAGGGGGCAGGGACCTGGGACATTCAGTACTTC
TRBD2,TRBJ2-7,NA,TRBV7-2,CASSFREGEQYF,TGTGCCAGCAGCTTTAGGGAGGGCGAGCAGTACTTC
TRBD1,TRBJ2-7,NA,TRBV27,CASSQSGGFNSDYEQYF,TGTGCCAGCAGTCAATCAGGGGGCTTCAATTCCGACTACGAGCAGTACTTC
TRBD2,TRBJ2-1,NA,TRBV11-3,CASSFRPFGGADYNEQFF,TGTGCCAGCAGCTTCCGACCCTTCGGGGGGGCAGACTACAATGAGCAGTTCTTC
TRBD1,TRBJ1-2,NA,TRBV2,CASAQGERGYTF,TGTGCCAGTGCGCAGGGGGAACGGGGCTACACCTTC
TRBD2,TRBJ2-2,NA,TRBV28,CASSSAGVRTGELFF,TGTGCCAGCAGCTCAGCGGGAGTTCGGACCGGGGAGCTGTTTTTT
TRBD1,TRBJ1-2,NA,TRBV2,CASSGDRGRNYGYTF,TGTGCCAGCAGTGGCGACAGGGGACGGAACTATGGCTACACCTTC
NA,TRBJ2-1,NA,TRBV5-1,CASSPPGAYNEQFF,TGCGCCAGCAGCCCCCCGGGGGCCTACAATGAGCAGTTCTTC
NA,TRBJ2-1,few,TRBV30,CAWGGHEQFF,TGTGCCTGGGGAGGGCATGAGCAGTTCTTC
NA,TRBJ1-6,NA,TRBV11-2,CASSLAVQDNSPLHF,TGTGCCAGCAGCTTAGCCGTACAGGATAATTCACCCCTCCACTTT
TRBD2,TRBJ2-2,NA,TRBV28,CASSFTRGDTGELFF,TGTGCCAGCAGTTTCACCCGGGGGGACACCGGGGAGCTGTTTTTT
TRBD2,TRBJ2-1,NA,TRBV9,CASSATLAGGPTEQFF,TGTGCCAGCAGCGCGACCTTAGCGGGGGGGCCGACTGAGCAGTTCTTC
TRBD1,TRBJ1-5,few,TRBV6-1,CASSSTGGSNQPQHF,TGTGCCAGCAGTTCGACAGGGGGCAGCAATCAGCCCCAGCATTTT
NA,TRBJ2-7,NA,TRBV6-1,CASNYAYEQYF,TGTGCCAGCAATTATGCCTACGAGCAGTACTTC
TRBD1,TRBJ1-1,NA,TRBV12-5,CASGLDRANTEAFF,TGTGCTAGTGGTCTGGACAGGGCAAACACTGAAGCTTTCTTT
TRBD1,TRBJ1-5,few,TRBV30,CAWRGTGELHSNQPQHF,TGTGCCTGGCGGGGGACAGGGGAGCTTCATAGCAATCAGCCCCAGCATTTT
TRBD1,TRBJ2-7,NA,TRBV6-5,CASSYSGQGFHEQYF,TGTGCCAGCAGTTACTCGGGACAGGGGTTCCACGAGCAGTACTTC
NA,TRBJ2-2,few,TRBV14,CASSRQGYGELFF,TGTGCCAGCAGCCGTCAGGGGTACGGGGAGCTGTTTTTT
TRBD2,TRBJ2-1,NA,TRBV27,CASSLISGGLAGPLGNEQFF,TGTGCCAGCAGTCTAATCAGTGGGGGACTAGCGGGTCCTTTAGGAAATGAGCAGTTCTTC
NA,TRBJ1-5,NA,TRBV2,CASVGEEGNQPQHF,TGTGCCAGCGTCGGGGAAGAGGGCAATCAGCCCCAGCATTTT
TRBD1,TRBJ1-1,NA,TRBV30,CAWGQGKAFF,TGTGCCTGGGGACAGGGGAAAGCTTTCTTT
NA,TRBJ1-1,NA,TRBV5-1,CASSGPGAGAVGNTEAFF,TGCGCCAGCAGCGGTCCAGGGGCTGGGGCGGTCGGGAACACTGAAGCTTTCTTT
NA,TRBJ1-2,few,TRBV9,CASSGAGSAYYGYTF,TGTGCCAGCAGCGGGGCGGGGAGCGCCTACTATGGCTACACCTTC
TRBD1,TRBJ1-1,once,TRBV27,CASSSTGATLMNTEAFF,TGTGCCAGCAGTTCGACAGGGGCTACCCTCATGAACACTGAAGCTTTCTTT
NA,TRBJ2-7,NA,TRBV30,CAWSSQASYEQYF,TGTGCCTGGAGTAGTCAGGCATCCTACGAGCAGTACTTC
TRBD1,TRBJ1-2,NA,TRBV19,CASRIPGQEGYGYTF,TGTGCCAGTAGAATCCCGGGACAGGAAGGCTATGGCTACACCTTC
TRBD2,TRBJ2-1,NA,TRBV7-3,CASSGTSNEQFF,TGTGCCAGTTCCGGGACTAGCAATGAGCAGTTCTTC
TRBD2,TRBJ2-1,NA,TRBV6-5,CASRGGTTDEQFF,TGTGCCAGCAGGGGCGGGACTACGGATGAGCAGTTCTTC
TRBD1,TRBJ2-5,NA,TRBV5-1,CASSSGQLQETQYF,TGCGCCAGCAGCTCGGGACAGCTACAAGAGACCCAGTACTTC
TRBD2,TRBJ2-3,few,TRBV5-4,CASSLLVLAGESDTQYF,TGTGCCAGCAGCTTACTGGTACTAGCGGGAGAGTCAGATACGCAGTATTTT
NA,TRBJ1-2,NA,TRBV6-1,CASSDGGGNYGYTF,TGTGCCAGCAGTGATGGGGGGGGGAACTATGGCTACACCTTC
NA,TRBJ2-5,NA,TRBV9,CASSVVEGPQETQYF,TGTGCCAGCAGCGTAGTCGAGGGCCCCCAAGAGACCCAGTACTTC
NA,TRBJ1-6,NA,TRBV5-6,CASSLGRRVNSPLHF,TGTGCCAGCAGCTTGGGGCGGAGGGTTAATTCACCCCTCCACTTT
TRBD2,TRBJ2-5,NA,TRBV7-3,CASSLWGGAGRPETQYF,TGTGCCAGCAGCTTATGGGGGGGTGCAGGGCGCCCCGAGACCCAGTACTTC
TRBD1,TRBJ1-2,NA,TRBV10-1,CARVPGQGANYGYTF,TGCGCCAGGGTTCCGGGACAGGGGGCGAACTATGGCTACACCTTC
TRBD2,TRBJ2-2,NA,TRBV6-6,CASSSTSGGTGGELFF,TGTGCCAGCAGTTCCACTAGCGGGGGTACGGGCGGGGAGCTGTTTTTT
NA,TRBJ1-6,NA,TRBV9,CASSVGGGGGNSPLHF,TGTGCCAGCAGCGTAGGGGGGGGAGGTGGTAATTCACCCCTCCACTTT
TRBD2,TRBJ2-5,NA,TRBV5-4,CASSPDYSGSETQYF,TGTGCCAGCAGCCCCGATTATAGCGGGAGTGAGACCCAGTACTTC
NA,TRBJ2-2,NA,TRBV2,CASTQLRNTGELFF,TGTGCCAGCACTCAACTTAGGAACACCGGGGAGCTGTTTTTT
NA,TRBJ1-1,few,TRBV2,CATGQYTEAFF,TGTGCCACCGGACAGTACACTGAAGCTTTCTTT
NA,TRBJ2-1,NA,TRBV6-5,CASATSSYNEQFF,TGTGCCAGCGCTACTAGCTCCTACAATGAGCAGTTCTTC
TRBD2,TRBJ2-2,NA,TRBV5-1,CASSLLAGNTGELFF,TGCGCCAGCAGCTTACTAGCGGGGAACACCGGGGAGCTGTTTTTT